This T cell receptor beta chain was sequenced in a study of blood T cell repertoires in COVID-19. The wider study: The United States, Italy and Spain provided the acute and convalescent COVID-19 samples. The analysed material was cDNA or gDNA that came from T cells, B-cell-depleted T cells, or PBMCs.

Authors' processing steps: Estimation of nucleated cell counts relied on the amplification of reference gene primers. Only in-frame clones appear in the TCRdb table, and some are missing; sequencing was by immunoSEQ multiplex PCR. The V and J calls and the clone size are those of that table, but D and trimming were determined from the DNA. The sample lists 100,000 to 150,000 clones, roughly 88% seen once, with 5% to 6.5% in the top ten. This CDR3 is built from 15 residues. The V segment lost 5 bases and the J segment 3 bases; nucleotides outside the gene matches: 6. Germline CDR1 reads SGHVS; CDR2 reads FQNEAQ.

The chain is built from TRBV7-8 and TRBJ2-1; 8 nucleotides align to TRBD1. Sequenced sample: peripheral blood. The receptor was isolated from a human donor in a cohort sampled during active COVID-19. The CDR3 bases are TGTGCCAGCAGCCCGTCGGGACAGGTCTACAATGAGCAGTTCTTC. Translation gives CASSPSGQVYNEQFF. Full variable domain (rest looked up from reference TRBV7-8 and TRBJ2-1): GAGVSQSPRYKVAKRGQDVALRCDPISGHVSLFWYQQALGQGPEFLTYFQNEAQLDKSGLPSDRFFAERPEGSVSTLKIQRTQQEDSAVYLCASSPSGQVYNEQFFGPGTRLTVL.